A selection of T cell receptor beta chains follows, all from one sample in a study of graft-versus-host responses after intestinal transplantation. Assay: immunoSEQ multiplex PCR; the TCRdb copy retains only in-frame clones and omits some. The sample lists 100,000 or so clones, about 93% occurring once. These TCRs' antigens remain unknown. The source was unstimulated CD4+ T cells sorted from spleen or lymph node cells, collected before intestinal transplant. These receptors all stem from a human donor who received an intestinal transplant. The CDR3 runs from the conserved cysteine through the conserved F or W. D genes are given only for firm matches. A clone size is listed for some rows: how often the clone was seen (once, few, many), or a class if it is expanded.

clone_size d_call j_call v_call cdr3_aa cdr3_nt
NA NA TRBJ2-3 TRBV13 CASSLGRGRTDTQYF TGTGCCAGCAGCTTAGGGCGGGGTCGCACAGATACGCAGTATTTT
NA NA TRBJ1-5 TRBV11-3 CASSLDPRQPQHF TGTGCCAGCAGCTTAGACCCGAGACAGCCCCAGCATTTT
NA NA TRBJ2-3 TRBV29-1 CSVTGPTSTDTQYF TGCAGCGTCACAGGGCCGACTAGCACAGATACGCAGTATTTT
NA NA TRBJ1-4 TRBV6-5 CASSYRGGNEKLFF TGTGCCAGCAGTTACCGGGGGGGTAATGAAAAACTGTTTTTT
few TRBD2 TRBJ2-5 TRBV30 CAGTSGARGETQYF TGTGCCGGGACTAGCGGGGCCCGGGGAGAGACCCAGTACTTC
NA TRBD1 TRBJ2-7 TRBV18 CASSPDRGVGEQYF TGTGCCAGCTCACCAGACAGGGGCGTCGGTGAGCAGTACTTC
NA TRBD1 TRBJ1-1 TRBV7-3 CASSAGTGRLGNTEAFF TGTGCCAGCAGCGCCGGGACAGGGAGGTTGGGGAACACTGAAGCTTTCTTT
few NA TRBJ2-7 TRBV13 CASSQITGVSYEQYF TGTGCCAGCAGCCAGATTACCGGGGTCTCCTACGAGCAGTACTTC
NA TRBD2 TRBJ2-5 TRBV10-2 CASSESTSGETQYF TGCGCCAGCAGTGAGTCGACTAGCGGGGAGACCCAGTACTTC
NA TRBD1 TRBJ1-1 TRBV7-9 CASSWGTGGTEAFF TGTGCCAGCAGCTGGGGGACAGGGGGCACTGAAGCTTTCTTT
NA TRBD2 TRBJ2-3 TRBV5-4 CASVHFKASGSLQYF TGTGCCAGCGTTCATTTCAAGGCTAGCGGGTCTTTGCAGTATTTT
NA NA TRBJ1-1 TRBV7-2 CASSLGGRARTEAFF TGTGCCAGCAGCTTAGGGGGCAGGGCCAGGACTGAAGCTTTCTTT
NA NA TRBJ1-2 TRBV29-1 CSVEPRPEGYTF TGCAGCGTTGAACCCCGCCCCGAGGGCTACACCTTC
once TRBD1 TRBJ1-1 TRBV7-9 CASSRGGRTEAFF TGTGCCAGCAGCCGAGGGGGCAGAACTGAAGCTTTCTTT
NA TRBD1 TRBJ1-6 TRBV30 CAADRVNSPLHF TGTGCCGCGGACAGGGTGAATTCACCCCTCCACTTT
NA NA TRBJ1-5 TRBV7-6 CASSPGSWTDNQPQHF TGTGCCAGCAGCCCTGGTTCTTGGACAGACAATCAGCCCCAGCATTTT
NA NA TRBJ1-3 TRBV30 CAWKSLGGGNTIYF TGTGCCTGGAAAAGTCTGGGGGGGGGAAACACCATATATTTT
NA NA TRBJ1-5 TRBV15 CATSRENVRGIRNQPQHF TGTGCCACCAGCAGAGAAAACGTTCGGGGGATACGCAATCAGCCCCAGCATTTT
few NA TRBJ1-2 TRBV7-2 CAIGRPGRDYGYTF TGTGCCATAGGACGGCCGGGAAGGGACTATGGCTACACCTTC
NA NA TRBJ2-3 TRBV15 CATRTGQADTQYF TGTGCCACCAGAACAGGGCAAGCAGATACGCAGTATTTT
NA TRBD2 TRBJ2-3 TRBV5-6 CASSFYGGSTDTQYF TGTGCCAGCAGCTTCTACGGGGGGAGCACAGATACGCAGTATTTT
NA NA TRBJ2-1 TRBV9 CASSVGTRGYNEQFF TGTGCCAGCAGCGTAGGGACCCGGGGTTACAATGAGCAGTTCTTC
NA NA TRBJ1-1 TRBV5-1 CASSLTGMNTEAFF TGCGCCAGCAGCTTGACAGGGATGAACACTGAAGCTTTCTTT
NA TRBD1 TRBJ2-6 TRBV6-1 CASSVTGTGSSGANVLTF TGTGCCAGCAGTGTTACCGGGACAGGGAGCTCTGGGGCCAACGTCCTGACTTTC
NA NA TRBJ1-5 TRBV5-5 CASSLYFGAQPQHF TGTGCCAGCAGCTTGTATTTTGGAGCCCAGCCCCAGCATTTT
NA TRBD2 TRBJ2-3 TRBV7-2 CASSPAGTSGTDTQYF TGTGCCAGCAGCCCCGCCGGGACTAGCGGCACAGATACGCAGTATTTT
NA NA TRBJ1-2 TRBV5-1 CASSLSRIRDGYTF TGCGCCAGCAGCTTGTCTCGGATACGGGATGGCTACACCTTC
NA NA TRBJ1-5 TRBV4-1 CASSQAMTREQPQHF TGCGCCAGCAGCCAGGCTATGACGAGGGAGCAGCCCCAGCATTTT
NA NA TRBJ2-7 TRBV19 CASSQRRSYEQYF TGTGCCAGTAGTCAACGGAGGTCCTACGAGCAGTACTTC
NA TRBD1 TRBJ2-5 TRBV7-8 CASGPTTGTAMGETQYF TGTGCCAGCGGACCTACAACCGGGACAGCGATGGGAGAGACCCAGTACTTC
NA TRBD2 TRBJ2-7 TRBV9 CASSDLAGGPREQYF TGTGCCAGCAGCGACCTAGCGGGAGGGCCGCGGGAGCAGTACTTC
NA NA TRBJ2-1 TRBV5-8 CASSLDSYNNEQFF TGTGCCAGCAGCCTGGACAGTTACAACAATGAGCAGTTCTTC
NA NA TRBJ1-4 TRBV7-9 CASSLVGHTNEKLFF TGTGCCAGCAGCTTAGTGGGCCATACTAATGAAAAACTGTTTTTT
NA TRBD2 TRBJ2-5 TRBV18 CASSQMPGLAGEETQYF TGTGCCAGCTCACAAATGCCGGGACTAGCGGGGGAAGAGACCCAGTACTTC
NA NA TRBJ2-1 TRBV6-1 CAGKTRGVDNEQFF TGTGCCGGAAAGACTAGAGGAGTAGACAATGAGCAGTTCTTC
NA NA TRBJ2-5 TRBV25-1 CASSDRGQGETQYF TGTGCCAGCAGTGACAGAGGGCAGGGGGAGACCCAGTACTTC
NA TRBD1 TRBJ2-2 TRBV6-1 CASSEYRGLNTGELFF TGTGCCAGCAGTGAATACAGGGGATTGAACACCGGGGAGCTGTTTTTT
NA NA TRBJ2-7 TRBV7-2 CASSASGGGGYEQYF TGTGCCAGCAGCGCCTCCGGCGGGGGCGGATACGAGCAGTACTTC
NA NA TRBJ1-3 TRBV7-2 CASSPDYSGNTIYF TGTGCCAGCAGCCCAGATTACTCTGGAAACACCATATATTTT
NA NA TRBJ2-7 TRBV2 CASRPGSYEQYF TGTGCCAGCCGGCCCGGGAGTTACGAGCAGTACTTC
NA NA TRBJ1-1 TRBV7-2 CASSLRRNTEAFF TGTGCCAGCAGCTTACGCAGGAACACTGAAGCTTTCTTT
NA TRBD1 TRBJ2-1 TRBV18 CASSLDRGAYNEQFF TGTGCCAGCTCACTCGACAGGGGTGCCTACAATGAGCAGTTCTTC
NA NA TRBJ1-5 TRBV30 CAWSDYSNQPQHF TGTGCCTGGAGTGATTATAGCAATCAGCCCCAGCATTTT
NA TRBD1 TRBJ1-1 TRBV7-9 CASSLWTGNTEAFF TGTGCCAGCAGCTTATGGACAGGGAACACTGAAGCTTTCTTT
NA TRBD1 TRBJ2-7 TRBV11-2 CASSPLETGTLGQYF TGTGCCAGCAGCCCGCTTGAGACAGGGACATTAGGGCAGTACTTC
NA TRBD2 TRBJ2-7 TRBV6-6 CASSSSGSRSYEQYF TGTGCCAGCAGTTCCAGCGGGAGTAGGTCCTACGAGCAGTACTTC
NA TRBD1 TRBJ2-2 TRBV7-2 CASSLARGHTGELFF TGTGCCAGCAGCTTAGCCAGGGGGCACACCGGGGAGCTGTTTTTT
NA NA TRBJ2-1 TRBV6-5 CASLRAYNEQFF TGTGCCAGTCTGCGGGCCTACAATGAGCAGTTCTTC
NA TRBD2 TRBJ2-5 TRBV6-4 CASSGRTSGLQETQYF TGTGCCAGCAGTGGGAGAACTAGCGGTCTCCAAGAGACCCAGTACTTC
NA NA TRBJ2-1 TRBV6-6 CASRRNEPYWFF TGTGCCAGCAGACGAAACGAACCTTACTGGTTCTTC
once TRBD1 TRBJ2-1 TRBV5-1 CASSLASGGSYNEQFF TGCGCCAGCAGCTTGGCCTCAGGGGGATCATACAATGAGCAGTTCTTC
NA TRBD1 TRBJ2-2 TRBV18 CASSPGTAGELFF TGTGCCAGCTCACCGGGGACAGCCGGGGAGCTGTTTTTT
NA NA TRBJ2-3 TRBV19 CASSITHSTDTQYF TGTGCCAGTAGTATAACACATAGCACAGATACGCAGTATTTT
once TRBD2 TRBJ2-7 TRBV7-9 CASSHSPGLGSEQYF TGTGCCAGCAGCCATAGCCCGGGACTAGGCTCCGAGCAGTACTTC
NA NA TRBJ1-2 TRBV7-9 CASSPWGADGYTF TGTGCCAGCAGCCCATGGGGCGCGGATGGCTACACCTTC